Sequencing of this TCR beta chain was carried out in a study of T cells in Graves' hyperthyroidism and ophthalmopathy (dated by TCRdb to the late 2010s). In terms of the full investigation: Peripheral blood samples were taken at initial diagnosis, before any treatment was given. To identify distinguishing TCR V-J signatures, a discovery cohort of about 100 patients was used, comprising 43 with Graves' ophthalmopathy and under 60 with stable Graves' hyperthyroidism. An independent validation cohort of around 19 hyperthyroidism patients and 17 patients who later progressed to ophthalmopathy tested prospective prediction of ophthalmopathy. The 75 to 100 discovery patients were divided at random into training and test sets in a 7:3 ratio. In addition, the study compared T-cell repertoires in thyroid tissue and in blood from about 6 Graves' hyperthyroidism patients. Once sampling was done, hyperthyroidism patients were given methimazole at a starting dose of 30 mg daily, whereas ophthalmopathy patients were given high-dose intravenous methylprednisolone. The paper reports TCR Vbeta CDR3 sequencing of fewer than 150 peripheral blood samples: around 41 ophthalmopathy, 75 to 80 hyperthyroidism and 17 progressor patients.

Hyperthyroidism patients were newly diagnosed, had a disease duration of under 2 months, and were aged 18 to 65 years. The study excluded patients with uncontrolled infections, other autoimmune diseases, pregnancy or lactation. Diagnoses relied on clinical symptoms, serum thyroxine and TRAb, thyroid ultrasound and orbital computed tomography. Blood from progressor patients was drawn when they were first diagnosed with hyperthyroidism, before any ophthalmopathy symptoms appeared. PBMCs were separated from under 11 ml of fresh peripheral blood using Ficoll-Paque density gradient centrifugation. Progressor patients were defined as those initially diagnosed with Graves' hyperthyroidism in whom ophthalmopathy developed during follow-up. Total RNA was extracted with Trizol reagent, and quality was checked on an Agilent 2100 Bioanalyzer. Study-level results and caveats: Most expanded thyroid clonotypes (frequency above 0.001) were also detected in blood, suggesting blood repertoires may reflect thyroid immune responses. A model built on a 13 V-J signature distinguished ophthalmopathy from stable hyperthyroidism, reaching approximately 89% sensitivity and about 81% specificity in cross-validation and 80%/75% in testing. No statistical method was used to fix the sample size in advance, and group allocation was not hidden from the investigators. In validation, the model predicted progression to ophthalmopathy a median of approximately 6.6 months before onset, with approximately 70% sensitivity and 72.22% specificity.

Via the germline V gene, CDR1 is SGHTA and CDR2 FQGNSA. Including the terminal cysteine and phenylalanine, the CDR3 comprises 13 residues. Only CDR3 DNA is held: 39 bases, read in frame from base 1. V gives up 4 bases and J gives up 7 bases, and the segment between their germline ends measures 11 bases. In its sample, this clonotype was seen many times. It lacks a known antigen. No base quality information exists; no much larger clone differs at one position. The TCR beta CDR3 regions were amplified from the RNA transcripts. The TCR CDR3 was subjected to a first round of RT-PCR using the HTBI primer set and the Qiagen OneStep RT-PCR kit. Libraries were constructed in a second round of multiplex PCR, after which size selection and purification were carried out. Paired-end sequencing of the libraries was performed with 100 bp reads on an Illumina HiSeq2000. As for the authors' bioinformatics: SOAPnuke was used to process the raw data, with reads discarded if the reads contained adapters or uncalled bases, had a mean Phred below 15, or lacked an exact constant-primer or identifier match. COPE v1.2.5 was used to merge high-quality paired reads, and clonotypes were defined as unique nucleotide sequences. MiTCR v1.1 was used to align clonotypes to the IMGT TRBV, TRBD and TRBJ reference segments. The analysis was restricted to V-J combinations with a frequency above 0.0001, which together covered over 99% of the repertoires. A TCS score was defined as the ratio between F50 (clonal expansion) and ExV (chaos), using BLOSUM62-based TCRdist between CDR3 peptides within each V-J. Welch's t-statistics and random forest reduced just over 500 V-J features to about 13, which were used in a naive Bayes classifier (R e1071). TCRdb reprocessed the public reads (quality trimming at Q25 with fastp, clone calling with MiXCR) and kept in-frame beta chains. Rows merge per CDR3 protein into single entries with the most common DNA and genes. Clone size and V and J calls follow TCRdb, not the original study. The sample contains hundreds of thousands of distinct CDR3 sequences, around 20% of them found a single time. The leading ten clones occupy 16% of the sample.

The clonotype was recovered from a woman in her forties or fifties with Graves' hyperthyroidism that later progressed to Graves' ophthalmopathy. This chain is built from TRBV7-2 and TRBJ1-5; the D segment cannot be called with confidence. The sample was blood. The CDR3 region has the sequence CASSWTLGQPQHF. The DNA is TGTGCCAGCAGCTGGACGTTGGGACAGCCCCAGCATTTT. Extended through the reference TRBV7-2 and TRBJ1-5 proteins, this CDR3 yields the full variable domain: GAGVSQSPSNKVTEKGKDVELRCDPISGHTALYWYRQSLGQGLEFLIYFQGNSAPDKSGLPSDRFSAERTGGSVSTLTIQRTQQEDSAVYLCASSWTLGQPQHFGDGTRLSIL.